A single sample is the source of the 9 T cell receptor beta chains below, sequenced in a study of blood T cell repertoires in COVID-19. Repertoires were generated with immunoSEQ multiplex PCR, while TCRdb's copy carries only in-frame clones and drops some. The data show about 110,000 clones, 75% to 85% seen once. The sample was peripheral blood. The receptors derive from an elderly man with COVID-19, enrolled during active disease.

This clone was seen just once. The J gene is TRBJ2-1, the V gene TRBV24-1; 9 nucleotides agree with TRBD2. This CDR3 contains 15 residues. Germline lookup yields CDR1 KGHDR and CDR2 SFDVKD. Losses at the gene ends were 4 bases for V and 3 bases for J; bases not matched to a gene: 3. The CDR3: CATSEAGGIYNEQFF. In DNA, the CDR3 is TGTGCCACCAGTGAAGCGGGAGGAATCTACAATGAGCAGTTCTTC.

The sample holds a few counts of this clone. V usage is TRBV9 and J usage is TRBJ1-6; maybe TRBD1 (5 bases). V was cut by 0 bases and J by 12 bases, with 16 bases left in between. Per the germline V gene, CDR1 is SGDLS and CDR2 is YYNGEE. This CDR3 is 15 amino acids long. Here the CDR3 reads CASSVGGSLRGPLHF. In nucleotides, the CDR3 is TGTGCCAGCAGCGTAGGGGGCAGCCTGCGAGGACCCCTCCACTTT.

The chain recombines TRBV24-1 with TRBJ1-2; TRBD1 matches 9 bases. Germline V CDR1 and CDR2: KGHDR, SFDVKD. Unmatched junction bases numbered 5, after V lost 2 bases and J lost 5 bases. The CDR3 has 15 residues. The chain's CDR3 is CATSDSGTGLYGYTF. CDR3 nucleotides: TGTGCCACCAGTGATTCTGGGACAGGGTTGTATGGCTACACCTTC.

The chain recombines TRBV6-4 with TRBJ2-5; 10 bases fit TRBD2. The CDR3 length is 13 residues. V trimming: 6 bases; J trimming: 5 bases; junction bases outside the gene matches: 3. Per the germline V gene, CDR1 is MRHNA and CDR2 is SNTAGT. In DNA, the CDR3 is TGTGCCAGCAGGCTAGCGGGAGTCGAGACCCAGTACTTC. Its translation is CASRLAGVETQYF.

V is TRBV7-2 and J is TRBJ2-3; TRBD1 might be the D (6 bases). Between the trimmed V and J ends, which lost 1 base and 4 bases, there was a span of 12 bases. The CDR3 runs 15 residues. Germline lookup yields CDR1 SGHTA and CDR2 FQGNSA. The CDR3 DNA reads TGTGCCAGCAGCTTAGTAGGGGGAGTAGCAGATACGCAGTATTTT. Encoded protein: CASSLVGGVADTQYF.

The J gene is TRBJ2-1, the V gene TRBV7-3; D gene uncertain. Germline CDR1 reads SGHTA; CDR2 reads FQGTGA. Trimming stripped 2 bases from V and 8 bases from J, with 16 bases between. The CDR3 has 15 amino acids. This CDR3 reads CASSLFPGGPDEQFF. In nucleotides, the CDR3 is TGTGCCAGCAGCTTATTCCCCGGCGGCCCGGATGAGCAGTTCTTC.

This clone showed up just a few times. This chain joins TRBV9 and TRBJ2-7, with 9 bases matching TRBD2. With V trimmed by 0 bases and J by 3 bases, 10 bases remained unmatched. CDR1 SGDLS and CDR2 YYNGEE come from the germline V gene. This CDR3 contains 17 residues. Written as DNA, the CDR3 is TGTGCCAGCAGCGTAGGAGTTCCTGCGGGAGGGAGCTACGAGCAGTACTTC. Residues: CASSVGVPAGGSYEQYF.

For the CDR3, the DNA is TGTGCCAGCAGCTTGGGACTAGCGGGAGACTTCGGCTACGAGCAGTACTTC. Protein product: CASSLGLAGDFGYEQYF. This sequence joins TRBV7-9 and TRBJ2-7; 14 bases line up with TRBD2. This CDR3 spans 17 amino acids. Germline V lookup: CDR1 SEHNR, CDR2 FQNEAQ (reference sequence). With V trimmed by 3 bases and J by 3 bases, 7 bases remained unmatched. The complete variable domain, with remaining parts taken from reference TRBV7-9 and TRBJ2-7, reads DTGVSQNPRHKITKRGQNVTFRCDPISEHNRLYWYRQTLGQGPEFLTYFQNEAQLEKSRLLSDRFSAERPKGSFSTLEIQRTEQGDSAMYLCASSLGLAGDFGYEQYFGPGTRLTVT.

The chain joins TRBV19 to TRBJ1-2; D is unresolved. CDR1 LNHDA and CDR2 SQIVND come from the germline V gene (reference sequence). The CDR3 covers 14 residues. Trimming stripped 7 bases from V and 4 bases from J, with 16 bases between. DNA of the CDR3: TGTGCCAGTACCCCCGGGAGGGCCCGCTATGGCTACACCTTC. Translating gives CASTPGRARYGYTF.